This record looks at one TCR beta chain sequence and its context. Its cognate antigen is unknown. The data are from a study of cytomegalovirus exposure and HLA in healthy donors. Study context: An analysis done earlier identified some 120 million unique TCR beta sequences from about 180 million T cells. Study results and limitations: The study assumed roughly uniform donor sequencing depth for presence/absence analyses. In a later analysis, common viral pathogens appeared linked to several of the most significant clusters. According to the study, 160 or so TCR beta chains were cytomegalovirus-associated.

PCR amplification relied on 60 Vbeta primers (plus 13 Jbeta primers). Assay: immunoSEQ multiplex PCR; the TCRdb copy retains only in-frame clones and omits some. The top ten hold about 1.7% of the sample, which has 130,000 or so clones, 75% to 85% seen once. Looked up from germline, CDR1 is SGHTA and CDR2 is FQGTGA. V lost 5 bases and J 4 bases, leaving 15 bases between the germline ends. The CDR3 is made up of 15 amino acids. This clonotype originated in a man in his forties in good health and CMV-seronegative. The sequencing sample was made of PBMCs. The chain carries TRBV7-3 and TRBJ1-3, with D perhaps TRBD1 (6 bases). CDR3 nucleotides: TGTGCCAGCAGCCCCCAGGGGAGAGTGGGAAACACCATATATTTT. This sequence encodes CASSPQGRVGNTIYF.